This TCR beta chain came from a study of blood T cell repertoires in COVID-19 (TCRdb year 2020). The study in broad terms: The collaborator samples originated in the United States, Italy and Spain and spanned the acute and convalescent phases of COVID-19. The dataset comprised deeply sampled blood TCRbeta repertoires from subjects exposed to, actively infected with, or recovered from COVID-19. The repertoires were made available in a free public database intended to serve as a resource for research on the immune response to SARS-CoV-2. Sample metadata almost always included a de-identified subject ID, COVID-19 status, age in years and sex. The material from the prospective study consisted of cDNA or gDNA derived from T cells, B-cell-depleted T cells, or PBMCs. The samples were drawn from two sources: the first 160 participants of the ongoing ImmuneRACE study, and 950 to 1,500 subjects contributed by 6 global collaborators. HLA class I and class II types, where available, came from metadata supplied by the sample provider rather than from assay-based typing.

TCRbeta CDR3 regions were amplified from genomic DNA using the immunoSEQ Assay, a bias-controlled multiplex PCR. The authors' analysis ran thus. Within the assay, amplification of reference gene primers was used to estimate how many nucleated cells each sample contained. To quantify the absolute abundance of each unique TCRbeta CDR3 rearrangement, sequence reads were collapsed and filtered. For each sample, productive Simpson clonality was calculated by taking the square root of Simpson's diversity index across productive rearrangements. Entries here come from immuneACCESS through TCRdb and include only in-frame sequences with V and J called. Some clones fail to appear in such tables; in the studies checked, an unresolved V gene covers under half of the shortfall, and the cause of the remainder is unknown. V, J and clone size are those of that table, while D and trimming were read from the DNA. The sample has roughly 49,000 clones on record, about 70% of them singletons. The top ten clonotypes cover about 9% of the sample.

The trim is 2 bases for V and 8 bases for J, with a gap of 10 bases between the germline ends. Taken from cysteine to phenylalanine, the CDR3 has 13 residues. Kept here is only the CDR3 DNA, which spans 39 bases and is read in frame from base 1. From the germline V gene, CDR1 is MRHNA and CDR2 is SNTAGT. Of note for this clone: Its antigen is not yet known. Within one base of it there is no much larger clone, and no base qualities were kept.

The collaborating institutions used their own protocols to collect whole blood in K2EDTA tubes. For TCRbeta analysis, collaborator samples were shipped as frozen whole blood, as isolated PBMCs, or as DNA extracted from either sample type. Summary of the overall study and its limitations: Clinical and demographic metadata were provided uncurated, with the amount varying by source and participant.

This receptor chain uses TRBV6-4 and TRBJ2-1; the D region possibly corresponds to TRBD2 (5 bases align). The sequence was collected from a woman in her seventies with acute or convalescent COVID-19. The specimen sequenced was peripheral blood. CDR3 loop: CASSDRELDEQFF. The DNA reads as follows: TGTGCCAGCAGTGACAGGGAACTAGATGAGCAGTTCTTC.